This passage covers 7 T cell receptor beta chains from one sample sequenced in a study of human T cells and chemical hapten exposure. Described time point: pre-sensitization, week 0. Treatment specified: therapeutic diphenylcyclopropenone sensitization with weekly scalp DPC. TCRdb processed the RACE reads anew with MiXCR; each CDR3 protein has one entry. The table shows 240,000 or so distinct CDR3 sequences, with 7% to 10% occurring only once. Sequenced here: whole blood, sampled in connection with sensitization to the hapten diphenylcyclopropenone (DPC). These receptors were obtained from a woman between 35 and 50 years old with alopecia areata. Some clones in this sample may be carry-over from other donors' samples.

The table lists this clonotype with a few counts. The gene calls are TRBV7-2 and TRBJ2-5, with TRBD2 matching 8 bases. The CDR3 runs 15 residues. V gave up 6 bases and J gave up 5 bases; unmatched junction bases: 11. Germline V lookup: CDR1 SGHTA, CDR2 FQGNSA. CDR3 sequence: CASRPAGTRWETQYF. Here the CDR3 DNA reads TGTGCCAGCAGGCCTGCCGGGACTAGGTGGGAGACCCAGTACTTC.

The chain uses TRBV7-2 and TRBJ1-4; TRBD1 might be the D (6 bases). Germline V gene data show CDR1 as SGHTA and CDR2 as FQGNSA. V was pared by 2 bases and J by 6 bases, with 10 bases between. This CDR3 contains 14 residues. The CDR3 DNA is TGTGCCAGCAGCTTATTCAGGGGCGATGAAAAACTGTTTTTT. Translating it yields CASSLFRGDEKLFF. Full variable domain (missing parts from reference TRBV7-2 and TRBJ1-4): GAGVSQSPSNKVTEKGKDVELRCDPISGHTALYWYRQSLGQGLEFLIYFQGNSAPDKSGLPSDRFSAERTGGSVSTLTIQRTQQEDSAVYLCASSLFRGDEKLFFGSGTQLSVL.

The V and J genes are TRBV2 and TRBJ2-1; the D gene is possibly TRBD1 (6 bases). CDR3 length: 15 residues. Germline CDR1 is SNHLY and CDR2 is FYNNEI. V was pared by 3 bases and J by 4 bases, with 13 bases between. CDR3 sequence: CASSDQLGQYNEQFF. As DNA, the CDR3 is TGTGCCAGCAGTGACCAATTAGGACAGTACAATGAGCAGTTCTTC.

The gene calls are TRBV6-2 or TRBV6-3 and TRBJ2-2; 8 bases match TRBD1. The germline CDR1 and CDR2 sequences are MNHEY and SVGEGT. V was clipped by 2 bases and J by 4 bases; unmatched bases: 6. The CDR3 length is 16 residues. The CDR3 DNA reads TGTGCCAGCAGTTACCGGCAGGGGGCCGTCACCGGGGAGCTGTTTTTT. Its translation: CASSYRQGAVTGELFF.

The chain links TRBV29-1 to TRBJ2-7; 7 positions agree with TRBD1. Trimming at V came to 4 bases and at J to 2 bases, leaving 5 bases not matched to a gene. The CDR3 totals 13 residues. Germline CDR1 SQVTM, CDR2 ANQGSEA. Written as DNA, the CDR3 is TGCAGCGTTGGCCTAGGACAGGCCTACGAGCAGTACTTC. This codes for CSVGLGQAYEQYF.

This clonotype was detected many times. CDR3 coding DNA: TGCAGCGTCCAAAGAACAGTGAAAGCCTATGGCTACACCTTC. This translates into CSVQRTVKAYGYTF. The rearrangement links TRBV29-1 to TRBJ1-2; D gene ambiguous. There are 14 residues in the CDR3. From germline, CDR1 is SQVTM and CDR2 ANQGSEA. Between the trimmed V and J ends, which lost 6 bases and 4 bases, there was a span of 18 bases.

The rearrangement uses TRBV3-1 and TRBJ2-7, with 8 bases lining up with TRBD1. CDR3 size: 15 residues. Germline CDR1 LGHDT, CDR2 YNNKEL (reference sequence). Germline trimming cut 4 bases from V and 6 bases from J; bases unmatched to any gene: 11. The CDR3 DNA sequence: TGTGCCAGCAGCCCAATCGGCCGGGACAGGCGCGAGCAGTACTTC. It specifies CASSPIGRDRREQYF.